The sequence of this T cell receptor gamma chain was determined in a study of Vδ1+ human thymocytes. Study-level points and caveats: In the thymus, TRG and TRD repertoires looked highly polyclonal with Gaussian CDR3 lengths.

Extracted RNA was reverse transcribed into cDNA. Multiplex PCR used pooled V-gene forward primers and a constant-region reverse primer to amplify CDR3s. TCRdb redid clone calling on the multiplex PCR reads using CATT. Among around 12,000 gamma-chain clones listed, around 40% were seen once. Unmatched junction bases numbered 5, after V lost 0 bases and J lost 12 bases. The CDR3 sequence is 11 residues long. Looked up from germline, CDR1 is GITISATS and CDR2 is ISYDGTV (reference sequence). This clone was recorded a few times. Its antigen is undetermined. The TCR was taken from a boy less than two years old who had congenital heart surgery. This chain connects TRGV9 to TRGJ1 or TRGJ2. Sequenced: Vdelta1+ gamma-delta thymocytes from the thymus. Specified subset: FACS-sorted CD3+ TCRalphabeta- TCRVdelta1+ TCRVdelta2- thymocytes. CDR3: CALWEVHGKLF. CDR3 sequence (DNA): TGTGCCTTGTGGGAGGTGCATGGGAAACTCTTT.